The count of the clone carrying this T cell receptor beta chain is one. The antigen is unknown. Here immunoSEQ multiplex PCR was the method, and the copy in TCRdb shows in-frame clones only, minus some. This table has some 120,000 clones, around 89% appearing once. The CDR3 totals 18 residues. Looked up from germline, CDR1 is SGHNT and CDR2 is YYREEE (reference sequence). Trimming took 4 bases from V and 0 from J; bases not matched to a gene: 9. The sample's time point: peripheral blood 6 weeks after treatment start. The data were taken from a study of PD-L1 blockade in urothelial cancer. Study-wide findings and caveats: In blood at 3 weeks, tumor-associated clones expanded more among patients with durable benefit.

The sample was PBMCs, taken around atezolizumab (anti-PD-L1) treatment. The receptor comes from a man in his fifties or sixties with urothelial cancer. The rearrangement joins TRBV5-4 to TRBJ2-6; 8 bases line up with TRBD1. The CDR3 DNA reads as TGTGCCAGCAGCATACTGGGACAGGTTTACTCTGGGGCCAACGTCCTGACTTTC. It specifies CASSILGQVYSGANVLTF.